These 12 T cell receptor beta chains were all obtained from the same sample, sequenced in a study of T cells of healthy individuals. TCRdb independently ran MiXCR on the 5' RACE reads; one entry per CDR3 protein. The sample lists around 63,000 distinct CDR3 sequences; around 16% were seen once. Receptors were obtained from a human donor in good health.

This clonotype was observed many times. The chain links TRBV20-1 to TRBJ1-2; TRBD1 might be the D (5 bases). Trimming removed 0 bases at V and 0 bases at J, with 5 bases between. CDR3 length: 13 residues. CDR1 DFQATT and CDR2 SNEGSKA come from the germline V gene (reference sequence). The CDR3 protein is CSAREGANYGYTF. Written as DNA, the CDR3 is TGCAGTGCTAGAGAGGGGGCTAACTATGGCTACACCTTC.

This chain links TRBV28 with TRBJ2-5; D might be TRBD2 (5 bases). Between the trimmed V and J ends, which lost 4 bases and 2 bases, there was a span of 5 bases. The germline V gene has CDR1 MDHEN and CDR2 SYDVKM. The CDR3 has 12 residues. Written as DNA, the CDR3 is TGTGCCAGCAGTTGGGAGCAAGAGACCCAGTACTTC. Translation: CASSWEQETQYF.

V is TRBV7-2 and J is TRBJ1-2, with 11 bases matching TRBD1. The germline CDR1 and CDR2 sequences are SGHTA and FQGNSA. V gave up 8 bases and J gave up 4 bases; unmatched junction bases: 6. The CDR3 loop spans 14 amino acids. CDR3: CASVPGTGGYGYTF. The CDR3 nucleotides are TGTGCCAGCGTACCCGGGACAGGGGGCTATGGCTACACCTTC.

This clonotype was observed a few times. The chain uses TRBV3-1 and TRBJ2-3; D gene uncertain. Trimming removed 1 base at V and 2 bases at J, with 10 bases between. Germline CDR1 is LGHDT and CDR2 is YNNKEL (reference sequence). The CDR3 is made up of 15 amino acids. The CDR3 protein is CASSQGEGHTDTQYF. The CDR3 bases are TGTGCCAGCAGCCAAGGGGAAGGGCACACAGATACGCAGTATTTT.

This chain uses TRBV7-9 with TRBJ1-4, with D uncertain. This CDR3 contains 15 residues. Deletions cut 5 bases from V and 0 bases from J, with 10 bases between. The V gene's germline CDR1 is SEHNR and CDR2 FQNEAQ (reference sequence). The CDR3 protein is CASSPQTATNEKLFF. CDR3 DNA: TGTGCCAGCAGCCCACAGACCGCAACTAATGAAAAACTGTTTTTT.

This clonotype was picked up many times. The rearrangement joins TRBV5-5 to TRBJ1-6; no firm D call. CDR1 and CDR2 (germline): SGHKS, YYEKEE (reference sequence). The V end lost 0 bases, the J end lost 7 bases, and 5 bases lay between the germline ends. The CDR3 contains 13 residues. The CDR3 DNA sequence: TGTGCCAGCAGCTTGGGGGAAAATTCACCCCTCCACTTT. Its translation: CASSLGENSPLHF.

This clonotype was seen a few times. The chain employs TRBV5-5 and TRBJ1-1; D possibly corresponds to TRBD1 (5 bases). V lost 4 bases and J lost 0, with 10 bases in between. The germline CDR1 and CDR2 sequences are SGHKS and YYEKEE (reference sequence). CDR3 length: 14 amino acids. CDR3 residues: CASSLGGVNTEAFF. In DNA, the CDR3 is TGTGCCAGCAGCCTCGGAGGGGTGAACACTGAAGCTTTCTTT.

This clonotype was counted at least ten times. The chain couples TRBV20-1 to TRBJ1-1; D is unclear. V was clipped by 3 bases and J by 5 bases, with 19 bases between them. This CDR3 comprises 15 residues. Germline CDR1 is DFQATT and CDR2 is SNEGSKA (reference sequence). The CDR3 sequence is CSARAETLWETEAFF. As DNA, the CDR3 is TGCAGTGCTAGGGCAGAGACGCTATGGGAGACTGAAGCTTTCTTT.

The rearrangement joins TRBV5-1 to TRBJ2-1, with D unclear. Trimming removed 0 bases from V and 8 bases from J, with 9 bases in between. From germline, CDR1 is SGHRS and CDR2 YFSETQ. The CDR3 is 13 amino acids. The CDR3 DNA is TGCGCCAGCAGCTTGGTTTCTTCGGATGAGCAGTTCTTC. This codes for CASSLVSSDEQFF. The variable domain in full, completed from reference TRBV5-1 and TRBJ2-1, reads KAGVTQTPRYLIKTRGQQVTLSCSPISGHRSVSWYQQTPGQGLQFLFEYFSETQRNKGNFPGRFSGRQFSNSRSEMNVSTLELGDSALYLCASSLVSSDEQFFGPGTRLTVL.

This clonotype was detected many times. The chain links TRBV29-1 to TRBJ1-1, with D uncertain. Trimming stripped 4 bases from V and 0 bases from J, with 12 bases between. CDR3 size: 14 residues. The germline V gene has CDR1 SQVTM and CDR2 ANQGSEA. This CDR3 reads CSVASRLMNTEAFF. The CDR3 DNA reads as TGCAGCGTTGCTAGCAGACTGATGAACACTGAAGCTTTCTTT. The full variable domain, rest sourced from reference TRBV29-1 and TRBJ1-1, is SAVISQKPSRDICQRGTSLTIQCQVDSQVTMMFWYRQQPGQSLTLIATANQGSEATYESGFVIDKFPISRPNLTFSTLTVSNMSPEDSSIYLCSVASRLMNTEAFFGQGTRLTVV.

This clonotype was picked up a small number of times. The chain carries TRBV7-9 and TRBJ1-4, with D tentatively TRBD1 (6 bases). Germline V gene lookup returns CDR1 SEHNR and CDR2 FQNEAQ (reference sequence). The CDR3 is 14 residues long. Trimming took off 5 bases at V and 6 bases at J, with 13 bases between the two ends. The DNA for the CDR3 is TGTGCCAGCAGCCACGAAGGGGGGTATGAAAAACTGTTTTTT. Translation gives CASSHEGGYEKLFF. Looking up the rest from reference TRBV7-9 and TRBJ1-4 gives the full variable domain: DTGVSQNPRHKITKRGQNVTFRCDPISEHNRLYWYRQTLGQGPEFLTYFQNEAQLEKSRLLSDRFSAERPKGSFSTLEIQRTEQGDSAMYLCASSHEGGYEKLFFGSGTQLSVL.

This clonotype occurred many times. This rearrangement joins TRBV19 to TRBJ1-1; no clear D gene. CDR3 length: 13 residues. In germline, CDR1 is LNHDA, CDR2 SQIVND (reference sequence). V was clipped by 5 bases and J by 1 base, with 8 bases between them. Written as DNA, the CDR3 is TGTGCCAGTAGTTCGGGAGGGAACACTGAAGCTTTCTTT. Protein product: CASSSGGNTEAFF.